The entry below describes one T cell receptor (beta chain). Its antigen is unknown. These data come from a study of CD8+ T cells in alopecia areata. Points from the study as a whole: Among the 100 top clones, expanded CD8+ clones, like scalp clonality, were significantly decreased by tofacitinib. Lesional scalp, especially alopecia totalis/universalis, showed higher clonality than normal scalp.

This sample's treatment: oral pan-JAK inhibitor, 5-10 mg twice daily. Extracted RNA was reverse transcribed into cDNA, the sequencing template. The table came from immunoSEQ multiplex PCR; TCRdb's copy has only in-frame clones and leaves some out. The data contain tens of thousands of clones, roughly 28% of them singletons. This CDR3 has 15 residues. V shed 5 bases and J shed 1 base, with 15 bases lying between them. Per the germline V gene, CDR1 is SGHDT and CDR2 is YYEEEE. The sequence was obtained from a human donor with alopecia areata. The rearrangement uses TRBV5-6 and TRBJ1-1; D not certain. The material was CD8+ T cells sorted from blood, obtained at week 4, from a patient treated with tofacitinib. The CDR3 region has the DNA TGTGCCAGCAGTGAAGGTTTTGTGGGGAACACTGAAGCTTTCTTT. It encodes CASSEGFVGNTEAFF.